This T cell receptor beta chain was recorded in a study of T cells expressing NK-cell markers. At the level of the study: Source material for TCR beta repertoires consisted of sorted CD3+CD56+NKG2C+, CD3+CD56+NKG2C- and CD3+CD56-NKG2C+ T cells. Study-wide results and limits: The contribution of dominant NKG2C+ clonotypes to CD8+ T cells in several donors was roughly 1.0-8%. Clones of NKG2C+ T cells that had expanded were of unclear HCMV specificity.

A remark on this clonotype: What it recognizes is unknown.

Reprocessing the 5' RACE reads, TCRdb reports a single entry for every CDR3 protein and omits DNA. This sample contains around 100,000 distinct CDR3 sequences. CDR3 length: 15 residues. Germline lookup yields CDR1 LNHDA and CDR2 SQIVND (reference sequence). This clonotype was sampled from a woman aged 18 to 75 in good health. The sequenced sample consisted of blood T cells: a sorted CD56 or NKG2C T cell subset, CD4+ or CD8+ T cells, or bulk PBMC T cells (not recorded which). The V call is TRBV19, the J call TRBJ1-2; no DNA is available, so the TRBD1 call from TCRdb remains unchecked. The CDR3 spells CASIPGQGVSYGYTF.